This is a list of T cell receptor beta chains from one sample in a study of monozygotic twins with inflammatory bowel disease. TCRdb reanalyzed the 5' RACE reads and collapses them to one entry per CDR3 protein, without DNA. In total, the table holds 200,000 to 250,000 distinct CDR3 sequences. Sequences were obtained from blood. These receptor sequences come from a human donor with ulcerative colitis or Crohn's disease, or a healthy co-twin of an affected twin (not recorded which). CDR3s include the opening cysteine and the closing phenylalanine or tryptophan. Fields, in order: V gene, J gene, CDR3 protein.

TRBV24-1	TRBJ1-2	CATMGTNYGYTF
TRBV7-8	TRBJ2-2	CASSLVYGHTGELFF
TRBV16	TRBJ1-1	CASSLWDRGRIEAFF
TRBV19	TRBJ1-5	CASSIGSLYQSNQPQHF
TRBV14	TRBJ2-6	CASSQDPWQVLSGANVLTF
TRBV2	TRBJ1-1	CASRRSTGNTEAFF
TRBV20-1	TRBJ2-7	CSASPGVVVNEQYF
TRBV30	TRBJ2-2	CAWSVTDTGELFF
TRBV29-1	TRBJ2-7	CSVVDRAYEQYF
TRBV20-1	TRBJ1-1	CSARSFPKTPPSNTEAFF
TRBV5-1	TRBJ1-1	CASSPDTGTEAFF
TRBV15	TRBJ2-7	CATSRHSYEQYF
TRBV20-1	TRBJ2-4	CSARDTQKNIQYF
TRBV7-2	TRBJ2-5	CASSHTETQYF
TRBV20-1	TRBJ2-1	CSARSPGLAGDHEQFF
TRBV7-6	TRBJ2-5	CASSLAPGQGQETQYF
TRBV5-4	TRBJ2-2	CASSPDPFANTGELFF
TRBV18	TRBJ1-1	CASSPIGGTEAFF
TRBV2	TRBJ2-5	CASRLYQETQYF
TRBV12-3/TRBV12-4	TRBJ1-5	CASSLGEGRPLSNQPQHF
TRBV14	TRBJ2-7	CASSQRGRLSYEQYF
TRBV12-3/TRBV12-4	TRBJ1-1	CASSPVGEAFF
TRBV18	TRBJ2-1	CASSPYRDRVHEQFF
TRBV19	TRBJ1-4	CASSFTSANEKLFF
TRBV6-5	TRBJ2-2	CASSYSRATATGELFF
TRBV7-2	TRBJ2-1	CASSIGQGLGNEQFF
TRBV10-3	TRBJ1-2	CAIQGDRSNYGYTF
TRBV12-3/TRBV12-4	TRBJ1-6	CASSRDPPGNSPLHF
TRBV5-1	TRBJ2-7	CASSLGAKGVFYEQYF
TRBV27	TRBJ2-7	CASRYRSSYEQYF
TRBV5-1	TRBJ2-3	CASSSGPGQGTDTQYF
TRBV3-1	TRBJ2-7	CASSRPGAYEQYF
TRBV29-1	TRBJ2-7	CSVLGTRDSYEQYF